Sequencing of this T cell receptor (beta chain) was carried out in a study of blood T cell repertoires in COVID-19. Study details: Collection of acute and convalescent COVID-19 samples took place in the United States, Italy and Spain.

This clone was counted once. CDR3 length: 17 residues. In the original analysis: The assay estimated nucleated cells by amplifying reference gene primers. Generated by immunoSEQ multiplex PCR, the TCRdb table keeps only in-frame clones and is missing some. V and J calls and clone size are as listed in that table; D and trimming were resolved from the DNA. Of 200,000 to 300,000 clones detected, roughly 86% appear once; the ten largest clones hold about 10%. The receptor's source is a man aged 35-49 years who had recovered from COVID-19. Sequenced: peripheral blood. This chain joins TRBV21-1 and TRBJ2-2; the D call in the table, TRBD1, was not verified against the DNA. TRBV21-1 is an annotated pseudogene. The CDR3 reads CASSKRGTPPNTGELFF. Here the CDR3 DNA reads TGTGCCAGCAGCAAAAGGGGTACTCCACCGAACACCGGGGAGCTGTTTTTT.